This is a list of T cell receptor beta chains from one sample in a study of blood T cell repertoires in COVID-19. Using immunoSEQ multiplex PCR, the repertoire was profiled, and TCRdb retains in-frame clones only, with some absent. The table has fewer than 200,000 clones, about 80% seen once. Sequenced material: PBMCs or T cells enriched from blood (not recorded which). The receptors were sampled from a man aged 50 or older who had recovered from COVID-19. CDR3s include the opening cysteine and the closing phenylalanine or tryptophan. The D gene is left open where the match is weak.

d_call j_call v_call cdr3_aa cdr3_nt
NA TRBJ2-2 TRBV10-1 CASSSKPTGELFF TGCGCCAGCAGTTCTAAGCCTACCGGGGAGCTGTTTTTT
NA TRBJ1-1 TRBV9 CASSVDGVNTEAFF TGTGCCAGCAGCGTAGACGGAGTTAACACTGAAGCTTTCTTT
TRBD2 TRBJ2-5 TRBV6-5 CASSPGLAETQYF TGTGCCAGCAGTCCCGGACTAGCGGAGACCCAGTACTTC
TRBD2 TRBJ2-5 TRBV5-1 CASSLAGTSGVQETQYF TGCGCCAGCAGCTTGGCCGGGACTAGCGGGGTTCAAGAGACCCAGTACTTC
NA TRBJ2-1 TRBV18 CASSPAGNMRDEQFF TGTGCCAGCTCACCAGCTGGAAACATGAGGGATGAGCAGTTCTTC
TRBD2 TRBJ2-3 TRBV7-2 CASSSSGGLTDTQYF TGTGCCAGCAGCTCTAGCGGGGGCTTAACAGATACGCAGTATTTT
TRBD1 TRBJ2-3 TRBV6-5 CASSYDVGTGADTQYF TGTGCCAGCAGTTACGACGTTGGGACAGGGGCAGATACGCAGTATTTT
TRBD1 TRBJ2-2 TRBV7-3 CASSPSDRASNTGELFF TGTGCCAGCAGCCCAAGCGACAGGGCTTCGAACACCGGGGAGCTGTTTTTT
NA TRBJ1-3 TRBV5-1 CASSLGGFGVSGNTIYF TGCGCCAGCAGCCTCGGCGGTTTCGGCGTTTCTGGAAACACCATATATTTT
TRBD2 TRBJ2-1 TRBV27 CASSRGNQRGEQFF TGTGCCAGCAGTCGCGGGAACCAGCGGGGTGAGCAGTTCTTC
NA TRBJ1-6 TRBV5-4 CASSLERLNSPLHF TGTGCCAGCAGCTTGGAGAGACTTAATTCACCCCTCCACTTT
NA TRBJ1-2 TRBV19 CASSLHRDTKFNYGYTF TGTGCCAGTAGTCTCCACCGGGACACGAAGTTTAACTATGGCTACACCTTC